This paragraph reports one TCR beta chain. Its antigen is not identified. The data derive from a study of OX40 agonist ivuxolimab in advanced cancers. Study at large: It was ivuxolimab, an agonistic anti-OX40 (CD134) antibody, that patients were treated with. General observations from the study: The antigen specificity of the peripheral T cells (those that were expanded) was not determined.

The CDR3 covers 13 residues. The V end lost 3 bases, the J end lost 8 bases, and 11 bases lay between the germline ends. The V gene's germline CDR1 is SGHAT and CDR2 FQNNGV. The assay was immunoSEQ multiplex PCR, and TCRdb's table has in-frame clones only and misses some. The data show over 75,000 clones, roughly 93% seen once. This sequence was found in an adult with an advanced solid tumor such as melanoma, head and neck, liver or kidney cancer. Source: CD4+ or CD8+ T cells sorted from blood, taken in a trial of the OX40 agonist ivuxolimab. The chain has TRBV11-2 and TRBJ2-1; maybe TRBD1 (5 bases). The CDR3: CASSLMAGYEQFF. In DNA form, the CDR3 reads TGTGCCAGCAGCTTGATGGCAGGGTATGAGCAGTTCTTC.